This TCR beta chain was sequenced during a study of molecular identifiers for immune sequencing clone quantification. Study-wide results and caveats: Identical TCR molecules sharing a barcode could underestimate highly expanded clone sizes.

This clonotype was seen at least ten times. Its target is unknown. Previously published methods and listed TCR primers were used for the bulk TCR libraries. TCRdb reprocessed the PCR reads with MiXCR, giving one entry per CDR3 protein. The sample contains roughly 100,000 distinct CDR3 sequences, about 35% of which appear only once. The V end lost 10 bases, the J end lost 3 bases, and 18 bases lay between the germline ends. CDR3 length: 14 amino acids. Germline V gene data show CDR1 as SEHNR and CDR2 as FQNEAQ (reference sequence). This TCR derives from a human donor in good health. Some libraries in this study had Jurkat cell RNA spiked in. Sequences were obtained from naive CD8+ T cells from blood, with Jurkat cell RNA spiked in. The subset here: FACS-sorted CD8+CD4-CCR7+CD45RA+ naive T cells. This chain links TRBV7-9 with TRBJ2-5, with D unresolved. Here the CDR3 reads CANEITDDEETQYF. The CDR3 DNA reads as TGTGCCAACGAGATCACCGACGATGAAGAGACCCAGTACTTC.